This T cell receptor (beta chain) originates from a study of regulatory T cells in long-lasting Graves disease listed by TCRdb under 2021. Describing the broader study: In the newly diagnosed Graves' disease group, patients had been taking antithyroid drugs for less than 3 months. This study used TCR sequencing and RNA sequencing of peripheral blood to compare persistent Graves' disease patients against newly diagnosed Graves' disease patients. The study was registered as a clinical trial and conducted in China. A total of about 35 samples underwent TCR sequencing, from around 13 patients with persistent Graves' disease and approximately 20 patients with newly diagnosed Graves' disease.

Taken with the paper, the label for time point translates to: newly diagnosed GD, antithyroid drugs for less than 3 months. For both TCR sequencing and RNA sequencing, RNA was extracted from PBMCs in TRIzol. Graves' disease was diagnosed according to American Thyroid Association guidelines. Patients for the study were recruited at an endocrinology department in Xi'an, China. Each patient gave 7 to 9.5 milliliters of peripheral blood, collected in an EDTA anticoagulant tube. Ficoll Paque Plus density gradient separation was used to isolate PBMCs, and no further T cell sorting was performed. An Agilent 2100 Bioanalyzer and agarose gel were used to check RNA quality, while a NanoDrop 2000 measured RNA concentration. At least ten counts were recorded for this clonotype. Its antigen has not been determined. No qualities accompany the bases; no much larger clone lies one base away. The CDR1 and CDR2 encoded by the germline V gene are SGHAT and FQNNGV. Trimming costs V 0 bases and J 5 bases, and their ends lie 13 bases apart. The CDR3 contains 16 residues, cysteine and phenylalanine counted. Left in the record is the CDR3 DNA by itself, 48 bases read in frame from the first base.

The library was obtained by multiplex PCR. For sequencing, an Illumina HiSeq 4000 was employed. TCR beta libraries were built with iRepertoire HTBI primers and Arm-PCR amplification of CDR3 regions. Gel purification was performed on PCR products prior to sequencing. As for the original processing: Gene usage analysis of CDR3 amino acid clonotypes used the 55 to 65 TRBV and about 13 TRBJ segments found across samples. Filtered high-quality paired reads were merged into contigs using COPE and FqMerger. BLAST was used to align contigs to the IMGT TRBV, TRBD and TRBJ reference genes, and CDR3 was defined following IMGT. Clonotypes above 0.1% frequency were classified as highly expanded clones. Repertoire diversity was measured by Shannon entropy, and V-J evenness by the Gini coefficient. Public clonotypes were defined as clonotypes shared by more than one individual. In-frame beta chains were kept once TCRdb had trimmed the public reads at Q25 with fastp and called clones with MiXCR. Every distinct CDR3 protein forms one entry, paired with its most common genes and DNA. In this record, the V and J calls reflect TCRdb's handling and not the investigators' own analysis. For this sample there are a few hundred thousand distinct CDR3 sequences; 11% to 15% appear just once. The leading ten clones occupy approximately 19% of the sample.

Findings and caveats that apply to the study as a whole: Only the TCR beta chain was sequenced and analyzed. Persistent patients shared more public clonotypes among themselves (around 3,000) than newly diagnosed patients did (about 900). Compared with newly diagnosed patients, patients with persistent Graves' disease had lower TCR Shannon entropy and fewer highly expanded clones, which suggests clonal expansion. Only peripheral blood was studied, because thyroid tissue, the primary lesion, was inaccessible. The authors noted that the small sample size was a limitation that may lower accuracy. TRBV28, TRBJ1-2 and TRBJ2-5 were preferentially used in persistent disease, while TRBV20-1 and TRBJ2-1 were favored in newly diagnosed disease.

These data were also filed under a second study, of T cells in Graves' hyperthyroidism and ophthalmopathy. As noted in the second study: A patient counted as having stable Graves' hyperthyroidism if no progression to ophthalmopathy occurred over 18 months of follow-up. Hyperthyroidism patients were aged 18 to 65 years and newly diagnosed, with disease duration of less than 2 months. Patients with uncontrolled infections, other autoimmune diseases, pregnancy or lactation were excluded. Diagnoses were established on the basis of clinical symptoms, serum thyroxine and TRAb, thyroid ultrasound, and orbital computed tomography. The first round of RT-PCR for the TCR CDR3 was performed with the HTBI primer set and the Qiagen OneStep RT-PCR kit. Most expanded thyroid clonotypes (frequency above 0.001) were also detected in blood, suggesting blood repertoires may reflect thyroid immune responses. A model built on a 13 V-J signature distinguished ophthalmopathy from stable hyperthyroidism, reaching 87.88% sensitivity and about 81% specificity in cross-validation and 80%/75% in testing. In validation, progression to ophthalmopathy was predicted by the model with 55% to 71% sensitivity and nearly 75% specificity, a median of approximately 7.1 months before onset. To identify TCR V-J signatures that set the groups apart, the researchers used a discovery cohort of approximately 98 patients, made up of 43 with Graves' ophthalmopathy and 57 with stable Graves' hyperthyroidism. Prospective prediction of ophthalmopathy was tested in an independent validation cohort of 18 hyperthyroidism patients and 15 to 17 patients who later progressed to ophthalmopathy. For training and testing, the roughly 100 patients in the discovery cohort were randomly divided in a 7:3 ratio. In several Graves' hyperthyroidism patients, the study also compared T-cell repertoires from thyroid tissue with T-cell repertoires from blood. After sampling, hyperthyroidism patients received methimazole starting at 30 mg daily, and ophthalmopathy patients received high-dose intravenous methylprednisolone. Libraries were constructed in a second round of multiplex PCR, after which size selection and purification were performed. Paired-end sequencing of the libraries was performed with 100 bp reads on an Illumina HiSeq2000. Raw data were processed with SOAPnuke, discarding reads with adapters, uncalled bases, mean Phred below 15, or no exact constant-primer or identifier match. High-quality paired reads were merged with COPE v1.2.5, and unique nucleotide sequences were defined as clonotypes. Clonotypes were aligned to IMGT TRBV, TRBD and TRBJ reference segments using MiTCR v1.1. The analysis was restricted to V-J combinations with a frequency above 0.0001, which together covered around 99% of the repertoires. The TCS score was defined as F50 (clonal expansion) divided by E x V (chaos), with BLOSUM62-based TCRdist calculated between CDR3 peptides within each V-J. Welch's t-statistics and random forest reduced around 510 V-J features to about 13, which were used in a naive Bayes classifier (R e1071). Sample size was not statistically predetermined, and blinding of investigators to group allocation was not performed. The paper describes TCR Vbeta CDR3 sequencing of 120 to 150 peripheral blood samples, made up of roughly 45 ophthalmopathy patients, around 78 hyperthyroidism patients and 17 progressor patients.

The sample consisted of peripheral blood mononuclear cells (PBMCs), taken at new diagnosis, from a patient treated with antithyroid drugs. The receptor chain draws on TRBV11-2 and TRBJ1-4, with TRBD1 as a weak D call on 5 bases. The sequence was collected from a woman aged 50 to 65 with Graves disease. Donor details come from another sample of the same person, matched by shared clones. The sequenced DNA: TGTGCCAGCAGCTTAGACCCCGGGGCAGCGAATGAAAAACTGTTTTTT. Its translation is CASSLDPGAANEKLFF.